This T cell receptor (beta chain) was identified during a study of blood T cell repertoires in COVID-19 (dated by TCRdb to between 2020 and 2021). Background for the entire study: Collaborator samples came from the United States, Italy and Spain and covered acute and convalescent phases of COVID-19. The samples were drawn from the first 160 participants of the ongoing ImmuneRACE study and from 950 to 1,500 subjects provided by 6 global collaborators. Where HLA class I and class II types were available, the types were taken from metadata supplied by the sample provider, not from assay-based typing. A freely available public database, intended as a resource for researchers studying the immune response to SARS-CoV-2, is where the repertoires were released. Nearly every sample came with metadata listing a de-identified subject ID, COVID-19 status, age in years and sex. The prospective study material was composed of cDNA or gDNA derived from T cells, B-cell-depleted T cells, or PBMCs. Subjects who had been exposed to COVID-19, were actively infected with it, or had recovered from it provided the deeply sampled blood TCRbeta repertoires that made up the dataset.

Enrolling through a virtual design, the prospective study's participants ranged in age from roughly 18 to 90 years and lived across 24 United States geographic areas. To assign participants to cohorts, the prospective study relied on clinical history that participants themselves reported in a screening survey and a study questionnaire. Recovered participants in ImmuneRACE Cohort 3 were defined as having two consecutive negative NP/OP PCR tests, clearance from a healthcare professional, or resolution of symptoms. Each participant in the prospective study had whole blood, serum and a nasopharyngeal or oropharyngeal swab collected by mobile phlebotomists. Participants in the prospective study had the option to provide additional blood draws and questionnaires over an approximately 2-month period. Before DNA extraction, prospective study blood samples were shipped either frozen or at room temperature.

The immunoSEQ Assay, a bias-controlled multiplex PCR, was used to amplify TCRbeta CDR3 regions from genomic DNA. Under the source paper's analysis protocol: Within the assay, amplification of reference gene primers was used to estimate how many nucleated cells each sample contained. To quantify the absolute abundance of each unique TCRbeta CDR3 rearrangement, sequence reads were collapsed and filtered. For each sample, productive Simpson clonality was calculated by taking the square root of Simpson's diversity index across productive rearrangements. Drawn from immuneACCESS, this table holds only the in-frame rearrangements with V and J called that TCRdb kept. Clones are partly lost; checked studies trace under half to an unresolved V gene and leave the rest unexplained. The V and J calls and clone size are taken from that table; D and trimming were inferred from the DNA. This sample is represented by nearly 400,000 clones; about nine tenths of them were singletons. The ten most abundant clones make up less than 2% of the sample.

CDR1 KGHSH and CDR2 LQKENI are derived from the germline V gene. Trimming removed 2 bases from V and 4 bases from J, leaving 14 bases between the germline ends. The CDR3 covers 16 residues, taking in both the cysteine and the phenylalanine. Just CDR3 DNA is preserved here, 48 bases in frame from base 1. Overall study results and their limits: The quantity of clinical and demographic metadata differed by source and by participant and was supplied without curation.

As for this clone: Which antigen it targets is not known. Nothing much larger sits one base from this clone, and base qualities are not available.

The clonotype was recovered from a young woman who had recovered from COVID-19. The sequence links TRBV18 to TRBJ1-4; D gene: possibly TRBD1, on 6 matching bases. Sequencing was performed on PBMCs or T cells enriched from blood (not recorded which). Here the CDR3 is given as CASSPGQLGVNEKLFF. The bases are TGTGCCAGCTCACCAGGACAGCTGGGGGTTAATGAAAAACTGTTTTTT.